The following is a TCR beta chain sequence with its context. This CDR3 contains 13 residues. The V end lost 8 bases, the J end lost 10 bases, and 17 bases lay between the germline ends. CDR1 SEHNR and CDR2 FQNEAQ come from the germline V gene (reference sequence). The time point denotes: baseline, week 1 (first vaccination visit). Indicated treatment: pre-vaccination baseline after standard-of-care therapy. The entry originates in a study of a mutant IDH1 vaccine in newly diagnosed glioma. Assay used: immunoSEQ multiplex PCR; TCRdb lists only in-frame clones, some missing. The sample has approximately 54,000 clones, more than 80% seen once.

The input for sequencing was PBMCs, taken from a glioma patient treated with radiotherapy, temozolomide or both. The sequence was obtained from a young man with glioma. The chain links TRBV7-9 to TRBJ1-4, with D hard to call. CDR3 nucleotides: TGTGCCAGCGTCCGCGGCGGGGAAGGAAAACTGTTTTTT. This translates into CASVRGGEGKLFF.